These T cell receptor beta chains were read from a single sample in a study of blood T cell repertoires in COVID-19. The protocol was immunoSEQ multiplex PCR, while the TCRdb copy is restricted to in-frame clones and leaves out a portion. The sample records 110,000 to 150,000 clones, 80% to 85% being singletons. The specimen sequenced was peripheral blood. The receptor set was obtained from a woman older than 75 with acute or convalescent COVID-19. CDR3s include the opening cysteine and the closing phenylalanine or tryptophan. D genes are given only for firm matches. Clone sizes are given selectively: once, few, many, or a class where the clone is expanded.

j_call: TRBJ1-2
v_call: TRBV28
d_call: -
clone_size: once
cdr3_nt: TGTGCCGCCAGGGGAGCTCCCCGGGTCGGCTACACCTTC
cdr3_aa: CAARGAPRVGYTF

j_call: TRBJ2-7
v_call: TRBV6-5
d_call: -
clone_size: -
cdr3_nt: TGTGCCAGCAGTTACAATGGATTCCAAGCGACCTACGAGCAGTACTTC
cdr3_aa: CASSYNGFQATYEQYF

j_call: TRBJ1-6
v_call: TRBV7-8
d_call: -
clone_size: -
cdr3_nt: TGTGCCAGCAGCCACATACAGTCACCCCTCCACTTT
cdr3_aa: CASSHIQSPLHF

j_call: TRBJ2-7
v_call: TRBV19
d_call: -
clone_size: -
cdr3_nt: TGTGCCAGTAGTATATCGGGGGAAGGGTCCTACGAGCAGTACTTC
cdr3_aa: CASSISGEGSYEQYF

j_call: TRBJ1-5
v_call: TRBV12-3/TRBV12-4
d_call: -
clone_size: -
cdr3_nt: TGTGCCAGCAGCCCCAACAAGTTACAGCCCCAGCATTTT
cdr3_aa: CASSPNKLQPQHF

j_call: TRBJ2-7
v_call: TRBV9
d_call: TRBD1
clone_size: -
cdr3_nt: TGTGCCAGCAGCTTAGGACAGGGGCCCTTCGAGCAGTACTTC
cdr3_aa: CASSLGQGPFEQYF

j_call: TRBJ1-2
v_call: TRBV6-5
d_call: -
clone_size: -
cdr3_nt: TGTGCCAGCAGAAGTCGACAGGTCCTCCGTCGGGGCTACACCTTC
cdr3_aa: CASRSRQVLRRGYTF

j_call: TRBJ2-7
v_call: TRBV3-1/TRBV3-2
d_call: TRBD1
clone_size: -
cdr3_nt: TGTGCCAGCAGCCCCGGGACAGCCTACGAGCAGTACTTC
cdr3_aa: CASSPGTAYEQYF

j_call: TRBJ2-2
v_call: TRBV19
d_call: TRBD2
clone_size: -
cdr3_nt: TGTGCCAGTAGCCCCCTGGCGGGAGATTACGGGGAGCTGTTTTTT
cdr3_aa: CASSPLAGDYGELFF

j_call: TRBJ2-1
v_call: TRBV5-1
d_call: TRBD2
clone_size: -
cdr3_nt: TGCGCCAGCACCAAACCGGGACTAGCGGGGGGAAAAGACTACAATGAGCAGTTCTTC
cdr3_aa: CASTKPGLAGGKDYNEQFF

j_call: TRBJ2-7
v_call: TRBV5-8
d_call: -
clone_size: few
cdr3_nt: TGTGCCAGCAGCCAACTGCGGGGCGGAGACTACGAGCAGTACTTC
cdr3_aa: CASSQLRGGDYEQYF

j_call: TRBJ2-7
v_call: TRBV12-3/TRBV12-4
d_call: -
clone_size: once
cdr3_nt: TGTGCCAGCAGGACAGGATCCTACGAGCAGTACTTC
cdr3_aa: CASRTGSYEQYF

j_call: TRBJ2-7
v_call: TRBV30
d_call: -
clone_size: -
cdr3_nt: TGTGCCTGGAGCCTACAGGGTTACAACGAGCAGTACTTC
cdr3_aa: CAWSLQGYNEQYF

j_call: TRBJ2-2
v_call: TRBV7-2
d_call: TRBD2
clone_size: -
cdr3_nt: TGTGCCAGCAGCTCGCAGAGCGGGAAGAACACCGGGGAGCTGTTTTTT
cdr3_aa: CASSSQSGKNTGELFF

j_call: TRBJ2-7
v_call: TRBV5-1
d_call: TRBD1
clone_size: -
cdr3_nt: TGCGCCAGCAGGCCCCGACAGGGGAGTGCATTCGAGCAGTACTTC
cdr3_aa: CASRPRQGSAFEQYF

j_call: TRBJ2-3
v_call: TRBV28
d_call: -
clone_size: few
cdr3_nt: TGTGCCAGCAGCCAAACCCGAACTGATACGCAGTATTTT
cdr3_aa: CASSQTRTDTQYF

j_call: TRBJ2-3
v_call: TRBV5-6
d_call: TRBD2
clone_size: -
cdr3_nt: TGTGCCAGCAGCTTGAGAGCGGGGGGGCGCACAGATACGCAGTATTTT
cdr3_aa: CASSLRAGGRTDTQYF

j_call: TRBJ1-3
v_call: TRBV5-1
d_call: TRBD1
clone_size: -
cdr3_nt: TGCGCCAGCAGCTCCACAGGGGGCGCGGGGAACACCATATATTTT
cdr3_aa: CASSSTGGAGNTIYF

j_call: TRBJ2-5
v_call: TRBV9
d_call: -
clone_size: -
cdr3_nt: TGTGCCAGCAGCGTAGGGGCAGCCCAAGAGACCCAGTACTTC
cdr3_aa: CASSVGAAQETQYF

j_call: TRBJ1-2
v_call: TRBV30
d_call: -
clone_size: -
cdr3_nt: TGTGCCTGGGCGCGGACTTTACAGGGTGGCTACACCTTC
cdr3_aa: CAWARTLQGGYTF

j_call: TRBJ2-1
v_call: TRBV5-1
d_call: TRBD2
clone_size: -
cdr3_nt: TGCGCCAGCAGCTTGGCCTTTTGGTCTAGCGGGGGGACTACTTACAATGAGCAGTTCTTC
cdr3_aa: CASSLAFWSSGGTTYNEQFF

j_call: TRBJ2-7
v_call: TRBV7-9
d_call: TRBD1
clone_size: -
cdr3_nt: TGTGCCAGCAGCTTAACGCCTGGGCAGGGGGCTTCCTACGAGCAGTACTTC
cdr3_aa: CASSLTPGQGASYEQYF

j_call: TRBJ2-1
v_call: TRBV5-1
d_call: -
clone_size: -
cdr3_nt: TGCGCCAGCAGCTTTAGTGACAGCAATGAGCAGTTCTTC
cdr3_aa: CASSFSDSNEQFF

j_call: TRBJ2-7
v_call: TRBV5-1
d_call: -
clone_size: -
cdr3_nt: TGCGCCAGCAGCTTGCTACAGGGTCCCTACGAGCAGTACTTC
cdr3_aa: CASSLLQGPYEQYF

j_call: TRBJ2-7
v_call: TRBV9
d_call: -
clone_size: -
cdr3_nt: TGTGCCAGCAGCGTAGGGCGTCAGAACTACTACGAGCAGTACTTC
cdr3_aa: CASSVGRQNYYEQYF

j_call: TRBJ2-3
v_call: TRBV6-5
d_call: TRBD1
clone_size: -
cdr3_nt: TGTGCCAGCAGGGATTGGACAGGGTGGAATACGCAGTATTTT
cdr3_aa: CASRDWTGWNTQYF

j_call: TRBJ1-5
v_call: TRBV4-1
d_call: -
clone_size: few
cdr3_nt: TGCGCCAGCAGCCAAGATGCGAGAATGATAGGCAATCAGCCCCAGCATTTT
cdr3_aa: CASSQDARMIGNQPQHF

j_call: TRBJ2-3
v_call: TRBV6-5
d_call: TRBD1
clone_size: -
cdr3_nt: TGTGCCAGCAGTTATGGACAGGGCGAAGATACGCAGTATTTT
cdr3_aa: CASSYGQGEDTQYF

j_call: TRBJ2-7
v_call: TRBV13
d_call: -
clone_size: few
cdr3_nt: TGTGCCAGCAGCTCGGACGGGAGATCCTACGAGCAGTACTTC
cdr3_aa: CASSSDGRSYEQYF

j_call: TRBJ1-4
v_call: TRBV7-9
d_call: -
clone_size: -
cdr3_nt: TGTGCCAGCAGCTTAGGTCAGGGGATGGATGAAAAACTGTTTTTT
cdr3_aa: CASSLGQGMDEKLFF

j_call: TRBJ2-2
v_call: TRBV5-4
d_call: TRBD2
clone_size: -
cdr3_nt: TGTGCCAGCAGCTTGCGGGGACTAGCGGGAGTAAACACCGGGGAGCTGTTTTTT
cdr3_aa: CASSLRGLAGVNTGELFF

j_call: TRBJ2-2
v_call: TRBV11-2
d_call: -
clone_size: -
cdr3_nt: TGTGCCAGTAGTCCCTTAAGCACCGGGGAGCTGTTTTTT
cdr3_aa: CASSPLSTGELFF

j_call: TRBJ2-5
v_call: TRBV5-4
d_call: -
clone_size: -
cdr3_nt: TGTGCCAGCAGCTTTACGGCAGGTGAAGAGACCCAGTACTTC
cdr3_aa: CASSFTAGEETQYF

j_call: TRBJ2-3
v_call: TRBV5-6
d_call: TRBD1
clone_size: -
cdr3_nt: TGTGCCAGCAGCCGGGGACAGATCACAGATACGCAGTATTTT
cdr3_aa: CASSRGQITDTQYF

j_call: TRBJ2-1
v_call: TRBV19
d_call: -
clone_size: -
cdr3_nt: TGTGCCAGTAGTACGACAATGGTCACCTACAATGAGCAGTTCTTC
cdr3_aa: CASSTTMVTYNEQFF

j_call: TRBJ2-7
v_call: TRBV6-5
d_call: TRBD1
clone_size: -
cdr3_nt: TGTGCCAGCAGCTGGGTGGGACAGGGGGTCGACGAGCAGTACTTC
cdr3_aa: CASSWVGQGVDEQYF

j_call: TRBJ1-2
v_call: TRBV5-1
d_call: -
clone_size: -
cdr3_nt: TGCGCCAGCAGCTCCGGGACACCCGTCGGGGGCTACACCTTC
cdr3_aa: CASSSGTPVGGYTF

j_call: TRBJ1-2
v_call: TRBV4-2
d_call: TRBD1
clone_size: -
cdr3_nt: TGTGCCAGCAGCCAAGGGACAGGGGTCGTTAACTATGGCTACACCTTC
cdr3_aa: CASSQGTGVVNYGYTF

j_call: TRBJ1-1
v_call: TRBV4-1
d_call: TRBD1
clone_size: -
cdr3_nt: TGCGCCAGCAGCCTCCGCCCTGCTGGACAGGGAGGGAACACTGAAGCTTTCTTT
cdr3_aa: CASSLRPAGQGGNTEAFF

j_call: TRBJ1-1
v_call: TRBV2
d_call: -
clone_size: -
cdr3_nt: TGTGCCAGCAGTGAATGGGGACTGGTAAATACTGAAGCTTTCTTT
cdr3_aa: CASSEWGLVNTEAFF

j_call: TRBJ1-1
v_call: TRBV3-1/TRBV3-2
d_call: -
clone_size: -
cdr3_nt: TGTGCCAGCAGCCAAGAAATTGGGTCTAGAAAAATGAACACTGAAGCTTTCTTT
cdr3_aa: CASSQEIGSRKMNTEAFF

j_call: TRBJ2-6
v_call: TRBV10-2
d_call: -
clone_size: -
cdr3_nt: TGCGCCAGCAGTACCGACAGTACCTCTGGGGCCAACGTCCTGACTTTC
cdr3_aa: CASSTDSTSGANVLTF

j_call: TRBJ2-1
v_call: TRBV28
d_call: TRBD2
clone_size: -
cdr3_nt: TGTGCCAGCAGTCCAGCGGGAGACAATGAGCAGTTCTTC
cdr3_aa: CASSPAGDNEQFF

j_call: TRBJ2-5
v_call: TRBV5-1
d_call: -
clone_size: -
cdr3_nt: TGCGCCAGCAGCTTTGCAGGCGCGGAGACCCAGTACTTC
cdr3_aa: CASSFAGAETQYF

j_call: TRBJ1-6
v_call: TRBV6-4
d_call: -
clone_size: -
cdr3_nt: TGTGCCAGCATCGAGGGCAGGACACCCCTCCACTTT
cdr3_aa: CASIEGRTPLHF

j_call: TRBJ1-1
v_call: TRBV30
d_call: -
clone_size: -
cdr3_nt: TGTGCCTGGAGGGGGGGGAACACTGAAGCTTTCTTT
cdr3_aa: CAWRGGNTEAFF

j_call: TRBJ2-2
v_call: TRBV4-1
d_call: -
clone_size: -
cdr3_nt: TGCGCCAGTGCAGGGCCCGGGGAGCTGTTTTTT
cdr3_aa: CASAGPGELFF

j_call: TRBJ1-3
v_call: TRBV19
d_call: TRBD1
clone_size: -
cdr3_nt: TGTGCCAGTAGTACGACAGGGACAGGTGGAAACACCATATATTTT
cdr3_aa: CASSTTGTGGNTIYF

j_call: TRBJ2-7
v_call: TRBV7-9
d_call: TRBD2
clone_size: -
cdr3_nt: TGTGCCAGCAGCCCGGGGAGGGGACTAGCGGAATTGAACCGGGACGAGCAGTACTTC
cdr3_aa: CASSPGRGLAELNRDEQYF

j_call: TRBJ2-7
v_call: TRBV7-2
d_call: -
clone_size: few
cdr3_nt: TGTGCCAGCAGCTTAAGGGGCTTTCGCGAGCAGTACTTC
cdr3_aa: CASSLRGFREQYF

j_call: TRBJ2-4
v_call: TRBV4-2
d_call: -
clone_size: -
cdr3_nt: TGTGCCAGCAGCCAAGCTTGGGGAGACATTCAGTACTTC
cdr3_aa: CASSQAWGDIQYF

j_call: TRBJ1-5
v_call: TRBV18
d_call: TRBD1
clone_size: -
cdr3_nt: TGTGCCAGCTCACTAGGACAGGGAAGCCATCAGCCCCAGCATTTT
cdr3_aa: CASSLGQGSHQPQHF

j_call: TRBJ2-3
v_call: TRBV4-1
d_call: TRBD2
clone_size: -
cdr3_nt: TGCGCCAGCAGCCAAGGCTATTTTTCAAGGACTAGCGGAAGCACAGATACGCAGTATTTT
cdr3_aa: CASSQGYFSRTSGSTDTQYF

j_call: TRBJ2-5
v_call: TRBV5-1
d_call: TRBD1
clone_size: few
cdr3_nt: TGCGCCAGCAGCCCGAGCAACAGGGGTGAGACCCAGTACTTC
cdr3_aa: CASSPSNRGETQYF

j_call: TRBJ1-2
v_call: TRBV11-2
d_call: -
clone_size: -
cdr3_nt: TGTGCCAGCAGCTCGCTCTCCAGGACGGACAGTGCCTATGGCTACACCTTC
cdr3_aa: CASSSLSRTDSAYGYTF

j_call: TRBJ1-2
v_call: TRBV3-1/TRBV3-2
d_call: -
clone_size: -
cdr3_nt: TGTGCCAGCAGCCGCGGGGACCGTCACAACTATGGCTACACCTTC
cdr3_aa: CASSRGDRHNYGYTF

j_call: TRBJ2-7
v_call: TRBV7-2
d_call: TRBD2
clone_size: -
cdr3_nt: TGTGCCAGCAGCTTAAGGCTAGCGGGGTACGAGCAGTACTTC
cdr3_aa: CASSLRLAGYEQYF